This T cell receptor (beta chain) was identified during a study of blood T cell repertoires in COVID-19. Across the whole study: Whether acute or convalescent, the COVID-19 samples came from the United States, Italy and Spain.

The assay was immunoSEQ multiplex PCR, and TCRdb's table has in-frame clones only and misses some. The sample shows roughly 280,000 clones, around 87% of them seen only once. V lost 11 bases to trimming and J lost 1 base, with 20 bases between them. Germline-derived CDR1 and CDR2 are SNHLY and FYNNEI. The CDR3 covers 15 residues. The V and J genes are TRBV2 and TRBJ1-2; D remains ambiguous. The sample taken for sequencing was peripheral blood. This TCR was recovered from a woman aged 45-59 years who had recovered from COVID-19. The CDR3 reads CAAWRVAELNYGYTF. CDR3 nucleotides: TGTGCCGCCTGGAGGGTGGCAGAGCTTAACTATGGCTACACCTTC.